This TCR beta chain stems from a study of blood T cell repertoires in COVID-19. Study-level background: Researchers got acute and convalescent COVID-19 samples from the United States, Italy and Spain.

The table came from immunoSEQ multiplex PCR; TCRdb's copy has only in-frame clones and leaves some out. The sample has hundreds of thousands of clones, roughly nine tenths seen once. J was trimmed by 1 base and V by 10 bases; bases with no gene match: 6. The CDR3 length is 14 residues. In germline, CDR1 is SEHNR, CDR2 FQNEAQ (reference sequence). This TCR came from a young woman with COVID-19, enrolled during active disease. Sequencing used peripheral blood. The rearrangement links TRBV7-9 to TRBJ2-2, with 7 bases lining up with TRBD1. The DNA of the CDR3 is TGTGCCACTAAGGGACAGATGAACACCGGGGAGCTGTTTTTT. It is translated as CATKGQMNTGELFF.